The entry that follows covers one T cell receptor (beta chain) sequence. CDR1 and CDR2 (germline): SGDLS, YYNGEE. CDR3 size: 14 residues. The V segment lost 4 bases and the J segment 5 bases; nucleotides outside the gene matches: 7. Method: immunoSEQ multiplex PCR; TCRdb's copy keeps in-frame clones and lacks some. The data show around 74,000 clones, 75% to 90% seen once. This sample is part of a study of T cell changes during pregnancy in multiple sclerosis. This chain connects TRBV9 to TRBJ2-3; 7 positions match TRBD1. This sequence originates from a female donor with multiple sclerosis, enrolled in a pregnancy study. Sequencing was performed on peripheral blood, taken before pregnancy. CDR3 sequence (DNA): TGTGCCAGCAGCTTTAGACAGGGCGGAGATACGCAGTATTTT. This translates into CASSFRQGGDTQYF.